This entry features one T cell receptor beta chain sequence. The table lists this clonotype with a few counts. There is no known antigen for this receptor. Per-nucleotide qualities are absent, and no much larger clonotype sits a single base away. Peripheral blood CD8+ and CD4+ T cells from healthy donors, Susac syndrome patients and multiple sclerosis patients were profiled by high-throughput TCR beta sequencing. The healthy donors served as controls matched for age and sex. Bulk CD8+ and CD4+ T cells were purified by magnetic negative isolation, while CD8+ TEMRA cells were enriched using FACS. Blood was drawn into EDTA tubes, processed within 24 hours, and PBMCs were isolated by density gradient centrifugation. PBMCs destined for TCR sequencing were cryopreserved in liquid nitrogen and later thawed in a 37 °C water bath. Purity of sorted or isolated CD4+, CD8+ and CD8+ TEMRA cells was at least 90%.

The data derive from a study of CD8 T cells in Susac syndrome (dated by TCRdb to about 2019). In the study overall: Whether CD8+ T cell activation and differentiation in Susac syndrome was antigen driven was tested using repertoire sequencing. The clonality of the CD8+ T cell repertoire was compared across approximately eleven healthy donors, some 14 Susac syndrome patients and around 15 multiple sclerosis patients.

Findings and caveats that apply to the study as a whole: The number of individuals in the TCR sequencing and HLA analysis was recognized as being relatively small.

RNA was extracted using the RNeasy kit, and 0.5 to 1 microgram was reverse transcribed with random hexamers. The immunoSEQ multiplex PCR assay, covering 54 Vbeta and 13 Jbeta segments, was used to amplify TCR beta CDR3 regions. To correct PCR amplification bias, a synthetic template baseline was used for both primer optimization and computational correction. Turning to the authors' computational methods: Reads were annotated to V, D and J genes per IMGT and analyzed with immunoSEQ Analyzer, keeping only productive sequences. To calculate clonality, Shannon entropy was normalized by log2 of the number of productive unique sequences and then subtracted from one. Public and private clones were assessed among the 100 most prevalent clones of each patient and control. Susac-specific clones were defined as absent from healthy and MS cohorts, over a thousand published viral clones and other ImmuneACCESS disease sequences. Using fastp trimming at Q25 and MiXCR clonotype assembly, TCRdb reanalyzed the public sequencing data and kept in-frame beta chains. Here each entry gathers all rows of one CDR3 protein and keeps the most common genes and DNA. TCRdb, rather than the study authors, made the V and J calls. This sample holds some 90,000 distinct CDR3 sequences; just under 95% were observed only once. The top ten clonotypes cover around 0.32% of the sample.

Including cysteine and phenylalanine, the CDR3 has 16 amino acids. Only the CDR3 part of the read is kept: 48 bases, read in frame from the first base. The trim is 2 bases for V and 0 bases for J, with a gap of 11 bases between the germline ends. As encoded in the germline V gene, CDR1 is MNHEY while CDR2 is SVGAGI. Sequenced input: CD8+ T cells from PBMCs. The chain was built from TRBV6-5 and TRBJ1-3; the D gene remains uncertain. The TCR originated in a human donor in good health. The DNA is TGTGCCAGCAGTTACGGGTCGGGCCGCTCTGGAAACACCATATATTTT. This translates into CASSYGSGRSGNTIYF.